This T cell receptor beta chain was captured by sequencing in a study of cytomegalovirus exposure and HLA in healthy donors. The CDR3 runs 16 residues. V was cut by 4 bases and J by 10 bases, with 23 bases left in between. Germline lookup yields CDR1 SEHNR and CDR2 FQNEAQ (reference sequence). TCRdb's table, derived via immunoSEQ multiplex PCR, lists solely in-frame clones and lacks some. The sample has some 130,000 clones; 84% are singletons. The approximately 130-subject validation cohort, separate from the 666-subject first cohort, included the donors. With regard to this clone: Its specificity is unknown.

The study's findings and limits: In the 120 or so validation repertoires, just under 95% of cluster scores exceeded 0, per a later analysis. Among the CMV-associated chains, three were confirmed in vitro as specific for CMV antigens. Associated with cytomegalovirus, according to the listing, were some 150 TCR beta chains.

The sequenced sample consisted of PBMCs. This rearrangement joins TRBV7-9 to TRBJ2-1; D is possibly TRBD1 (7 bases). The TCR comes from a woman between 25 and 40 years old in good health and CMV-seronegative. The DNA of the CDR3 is TGTGCCAGCAGCTGGTTGACAGGGCCTTCGGAGGGGGAGCAGTTCTTC. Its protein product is CASSWLTGPSEGEQFF.